The 22 T cell receptor beta chains in this list originate from one sample, sequenced in a study of CD4+ T cells in melanoma. TCRdb's copy holds only in-frame clones and misses some; the assay was immunoSEQ multiplex PCR. This sample has tens of thousands of clones; approximately 74% occur once, and the top ten carry 4.8%. What was sequenced was tumor tissue. All receptors come from a human donor with melanoma.

The chain carries TRBV18 and TRBJ2-7, with 9 bases identical to TRBD1. V shed 0 bases and J 5 bases; nucleotides not matched to a gene: 8. The CDR3 has 16 amino acids. Germline V gene data show CDR1 as KGHSH and CDR2 as LQKENI. The CDR3 sequence is CASSPPEGTGFHEQYF. The CDR3 DNA reads as TGTGCCAGCTCACCACCGGAGGGGACAGGGTTCCACGAGCAGTACTTC.

This chain connects TRBV9 to TRBJ2-3; TRBD1 matches 10 bases. Germline V lookup: CDR1 SGDLS, CDR2 YYNGEE. CDR3 size: 16 residues. Trimming removed 0 bases from V and 2 bases from J; junction bases left unmatched: 3. CDR3 sequence reads: CASSVAGTGVTDTQYF. The DNA for the CDR3 is TGTGCCAGCAGCGTAGCGGGGACAGGGGTCACAGATACGCAGTATTTT.

The chain recombines TRBV2 with TRBJ1-1, with D possibly being TRBD1 (6 bases). This CDR3 region has 11 residues. Per germline, CDR1 SNHLY and CDR2 FYNNEI. V was shortened by 4 bases and J by 7 bases, with 7 bases between the two germline ends. The CDR3 region is CASSVGGEAFF. The DNA for the CDR3 is TGTGCCAGCAGTGTAGGGGGTGAAGCTTTCTTT.

The chain links TRBV27 to TRBJ2-3; 14 positions agree with TRBD2. Losses at the gene ends were 1 base for V and 1 base for J; bases not matched to a gene: 4. Germline lookup yields CDR1 MNHEY and CDR2 SMNVEV (reference sequence). CDR3 size: 18 residues. CDR3 loop: CASSLYGLAGGRTDTQYF. CDR3 nucleotide sequence: TGTGCCAGCAGTTTATACGGACTAGCGGGGGGCCGCACAGATACGCAGTATTTT.

The chain uses TRBV19 and TRBJ2-7; 7 positions match TRBD1. The germline V gene has CDR1 LNHDA and CDR2 SQIVND (reference sequence). The V gene end was trimmed by 10 bases and the J gene end by 5 bases; junction bases not matched to a gene: 8. The CDR3 is 12 amino acids. The CDR3 region is CATSDRLNEQYF. In DNA, the CDR3 is TGTGCCACCTCGGACAGGTTGAACGAGCAGTACTTC. The full variable domain, rest sourced from reference TRBV19 and TRBJ2-7, is DGGITQSPKYLFRKEGQNVTLSCEQNLNHDAMYWYRQDPGQGLRLIYYSQIVNDFQKGDIAEGYSVSREKKESFPLTVTSAQKNPTAFYLCATSDRLNEQYFGPGTRLTVT.

The rearrangement joins TRBV7-8 to TRBJ2-7, with D tentatively TRBD1 (5 bases). Germline V lookup: CDR1 SGHVS, CDR2 FQNEAQ. The CDR3 sequence is 14 residues long. V was pared by 3 bases and J by 2 bases, with 11 bases between. CDR3 nucleotide sequence: TGTGCCAGCAGCTTCGGAACCAGGGCCTACGAGCAGTACTTC. It translates to CASSFGTRAYEQYF.

This clone was observed a single time. The gene calls are TRBV7-9 and TRBJ1-2; D possibly corresponds to TRBD1 (6 bases). V was cut by 5 bases and J by 0 bases, with 10 bases left in between. The CDR3 consists of 14 residues. Germline loops: CDR1 SEHNR, CDR2 FQNEAQ (reference sequence). This CDR3 is CASSEQGANYGYTF. The CDR3 DNA sequence: TGTGCCAGCAGCGAACAGGGAGCTAACTATGGCTACACCTTC.

The chain uses TRBV6-6 and TRBJ1-2; 7 bases match TRBD1. J lost 4 bases, V lost 6 bases, and 8 bases had no gene match. The germline CDR1 and CDR2 sequences are MNHNY and SVGAGI (reference sequence). This CDR3 is 14 amino acids long. The CDR3 loop is CASRRQGNTYGYTF. The CDR3 nucleotides read TGTGCCAGCAGACGACAGGGAAATACCTATGGCTACACCTTC.

This chain links TRBV12-5 with TRBJ2-1; 7 positions agree with TRBD1. The CDR3 runs to 13 residues. V gave up 5 bases and J gave up 3 bases; unmatched junction bases: 1. The V gene's germline CDR1 is LGHNT and CDR2 FRNRAP. The CDR3 reads CASGGTDYNEQFF. The CDR3 DNA reads TGTGCTAGTGGTGGGACAGACTACAATGAGCAGTTCTTC.

V and J are TRBV5-4 and TRBJ2-7; D unresolved. Trimming removed 4 bases from V and 4 bases from J, with 18 bases in between. CDR1 SGHNT and CDR2 YYREEE come from the germline V gene (reference sequence). The CDR3 is 15 amino acids. The DNA of the CDR3 is TGTGCCAGCAGCCCGAGTTGTGCAAACTGGTACGAGCAGTACTTC. It translates to CASSPSCANWYEQYF.

The chain employs TRBV7-9 and TRBJ2-1; no clear D. V gave up 1 base and J gave up 9 bases, with 4 bases separating them. The CDR3 extends over 11 amino acids. Germline V gives CDR1 SEHNR, CDR2 FQNEAQ (reference sequence). The CDR3 coding sequence is TGTGCCAGCAGCTTAGGAGGTGAGCAGTTCTTC. Translating gives CASSLGGEQFF.

The J gene is TRBJ2-7, the V gene TRBV21-1; TRBD1 was called by the table and not checked on the DNA. TRBV21-1 is classified as a pseudogene. The CDR3 loop spans 13 amino acids. Here the CDR3 reads CASRGQATYEQYF. The CDR3 coding sequence is TGTGCCAGCCGGGGACAGGCCACCTACGAGCAGTACTTC.

This clone showed up many times. V and J are TRBV9 and TRBJ2-5; D may be TRBD1 (7 bases). V lost 2 bases and J lost 5, with 19 bases in between. Germline CDR1 and CDR2: SGDLS and YYNGEE. The CDR3 covers 16 residues. As DNA, the CDR3 is TGTGCCAGCAGCGTCGATTACAGGGGAGGCGCGGAGACCCAGTACTTC. Translation: CASSVDYRGGAETQYF. Based on the CDR3 plus reference TRBV9 and TRBJ2-5, the full variable domain is DSGVTQTPKHLITATGQRVTLRCSPRSGDLSVYWYQQSLDQGLQFLIQYYNGEERAKGNILERFSAQQFPDLHSELNLSSLELGDSALYFCASSVDYRGGAETQYFGPGTRLLVL.

J is TRBJ1-4 and V is TRBV15; perhaps TRBD1 as D (5 bases). CDR3 length: 15 amino acids. V was shortened by 11 bases and J by 0 bases, with 16 bases between the two germline ends. The germline CDR1 and CDR2 sequences are LNHNV and YYDKDF (reference sequence). CDR3: CAPHTQGATNEKLFF. CDR3 sequence (DNA): TGTGCCCCCCACACCCAAGGGGCAACTAATGAAAAACTGTTTTTT.

This clone came up once. The chain employs TRBV4-3 and TRBJ2-1; 8 bases map to TRBD1. The CDR3 consists of 14 residues. The trim removed 0 bases at V and 6 bases at J, leaving 1 base unmatched. From germline, CDR1 is LGHNA and CDR2 YSLEER. CDR3 sequence: CASSQDTGGNEQFF. CDR3 nucleotide sequence: TGCGCCAGCAGCCAAGATACAGGGGGCAATGAGCAGTTCTTC.

This clone was counted at least ten times. The rearrangement joins TRBV4-3 to TRBJ1-1; D uncertain. This CDR3 has 11 amino acids. CDR1 and CDR2 from the germline V gene are LGHNA and YSLEER. V was pared by 3 bases and J by 8 bases, with 7 bases between. CDR3 in DNA: TGCGCCAGCAGCCAGGGTAGGGAAGCTTTCTTT. Its translation: CASSQGREAFF.

This clone appeared many times. The CDR3 is CASSFRVVTEAFF. The CDR3 DNA follows: TGTGCCAGCAGTTTCAGGGTAGTCACTGAAGCTTTCTTT. This chain connects TRBV28 to TRBJ1-1; possible D gene TRBD1, 5 bases. Germline-derived CDR1 and CDR2 are MDHEN and SYDVKM. The length of the CDR3 is 13 residues. The V end was cut by 3 bases, the J end by 4 bases, with 9 bases between.

The V and J genes are TRBV4-2 and TRBJ2-3, with a possible D match to TRBD2 (7 bases). The germline gives CDR1 LGHNA, CDR2 YNFKEQ. V dropped 0 bases and J dropped 0 bases, with 13 bases sitting between them. CDR3 length: 17 residues. CDR3 in amino acids: CASSQDLGGASTDTQYF. CDR3 coding DNA: TGTGCCAGCAGCCAAGATCTGGGGGGGGCTAGCACAGATACGCAGTATTTT.

This clone was counted between two and nine times. V usage is TRBV15 and J usage is TRBJ2-3; 7 bases line up with TRBD1. The CDR3 has 15 residues. Germline CDR1 and CDR2: LNHNV and YYDKDF (reference sequence). Unmatched junction bases numbered 5, after V lost 5 bases and J lost 0 bases. The CDR3 DNA is TGTGCCACCAGCGGTAGACAGGGCAGCACAGATACGCAGTATTTT. This codes for CATSGRQGSTDTQYF.

The V and J genes are TRBV27 and TRBJ2-5; D may be TRBD1 (6 bases). Gene TRBJ2-7 matches the end of the DNA better, so the J call may be wrong. Per the germline V gene, CDR1 is MNHEY and CDR2 is SMNVEV (reference sequence). The CDR3 runs to 12 residues. DNA for the CDR3: TGTGCCAGCAGTTTTACAGGGTCCGAGCAGTACTTC. Protein product: CASSFTGSEQYF.

The chain recombines TRBV6-1 with TRBJ1-3; TRBD1 matches at 7 bases. Germline trimming cut 4 bases from V and 2 bases from J; bases unmatched to any gene: 8. Germline-derived CDR1 and CDR2 are MNHNS and SASEGT. The CDR3 runs to 16 residues. The CDR3 region is CASSGPPGGAGNTIYF. Here the CDR3 DNA reads TGTGCCAGCAGTGGCCCCCCAGGGGGGGCTGGAAACACCATATATTTT.

The CDR3 DNA is TGTGCCAGCTCACCAGGGGGGTATGGCTACACCTTC. Its protein product is CASSPGGYGYTF. V gene TRBV18 combines with J gene TRBJ1-2; perhaps TRBD1 as D (5 bases). CDR1 and CDR2 (germline): KGHSH, LQKENI. This CDR3 spans 12 amino acids. The V and J ends lost 2 bases and 5 bases respectively, with 6 bases between them. Full variable domain (remainder filled in from reference TRBV18 and TRBJ1-2): NAGVMQNPRHLVRRRGQEARLRCSPMKGHSHVYWYRQLPEEGLKFMVYLQKENIIDESGMPKERFSAEFPKEGPSILRIQQVVRGDSAAYFCASSPGGYGYTFGSGTRLTVV.